These 21 T cell receptor beta chains originate from one sample sequenced in a study of neoadjuvant anti-PD-1 for oral cavity cancer. The time point denotes: after neoadjuvant nivolumab, at surgical resection. Clones were sequenced by immunoSEQ multiplex PCR, and TCRdb holds only the in-frame ones, with some missing. The table includes roughly 25,000 clones, 26% detected once. Sequencing used tumor tissue, obtained after nivolumab (anti-PD-1) treatment. Receptors originate from a person between 35 and 79 years old with oral cavity squamous cell carcinoma.

By share of the sample, this clone is medium-sized. The rearrangement joins TRBV20-1 to TRBJ1-1, with D unresolved. CDR3 length: 11 amino acids. The germline V and J ends were trimmed by 3 bases and 6 bases, with 8 bases remaining between them. Germline CDR1 and CDR2: DFQATT and SNEGSKA (reference sequence). The CDR3 loop reads CSARTVPEAFF. Here the CDR3 DNA reads TGCAGTGCTAGGACTGTCCCTGAAGCTTTCTTT.

This clone turned up a few times. The V call is TRBV25-1, the J call TRBJ2-7, with TRBD2 as a possible D gene (6 bases). V lost 3 bases and J 2 bases, leaving 11 bases between the germline ends. The CDR3 is made up of 14 amino acids. The germline V gene encodes CDR1 MGHDK and CDR2 SYGVNS. For the CDR3, the DNA is TGTGCCAGCAGTGACCTAGCGAGGACCTACGAGCAGTACTTC. This codes for CASSDLARTYEQYF.

The chain links TRBV11-3 to TRBJ2-3; D possibly corresponds to TRBD2 (5 bases). CDR1 SGHNT and CDR2 YENEEA come from the germline V gene. V was clipped by 5 bases and J by 4 bases, with 10 bases between them. This CDR3 contains 13 residues. The DNA of the CDR3 is TGTGCCAGCAGCCCTGGACTCTCAGATACGCAGTATTTT. It codes for CASSPGLSDTQYF.

V and J are TRBV28 and TRBJ1-5, with 7 nucleotides matching TRBD1. The CDR3 loop spans 14 amino acids. J was trimmed by 3 bases and V by 10 bases; bases with no gene match: 9. Germline V CDR1 and CDR2: MDHEN, SYDVKM. In DNA, the CDR3 is TGTGCCACCCGAACCGGACAGGACAATCAGCCCCAGCATTTT. Its translation: CATRTGQDNQPQHF.

In its sample, this clone was seen a few times. The J gene is TRBJ1-4, the V gene TRBV5-1, with 7 positions matching TRBD1. After removal of 0 bases from V and 8 bases from J, the junction contained 4 bases not matched to a gene. The CDR3 consists of 14 residues. In germline, CDR1 is SGHRS, CDR2 YFSETQ. The CDR3 nucleotides read TGCGCCAGCAGCTTGGGGGACAGCGACGAAAAACTGTTTTTT. Translating gives CASSLGDSDEKLFF.

This clone was seen a few times. The chain employs TRBV7-3 and TRBJ2-3; perhaps TRBD1 as D (6 bases). In germline, CDR1 is SGHTA, CDR2 FQGTGA. The V and J ends lost 2 bases and 4 bases respectively, with 13 bases between them. The CDR3 covers 15 residues. CDR3 DNA sequence: TGTGCCAGCAGCTTACTCGGCAACAGGGCAGATACGCAGTATTTT. It is translated as CASSLLGNRADTQYF.

This clone has a count of ten or more. The chain carries TRBV6-4 and TRBJ2-3, with TRBD1 identical over 9 bases. The CDR3 totals 14 residues. V gave up 6 bases and J gave up 2 bases; unmatched junction bases: 3. The germline V gene has CDR1 MRHNA and CDR2 SNTAGT. This CDR3 is CASRGQGDTDTQYF. CDR3 bases: TGTGCCAGCAGGGGACAGGGTGACACAGATACGCAGTATTTT.

V usage is TRBV19 and J usage is TRBJ1-1; no clear D. CDR3 size: 18 residues. V was trimmed by 0 bases and J by 1 base, leaving 18 bases between them. Germline V gene data show CDR1 as LNHDA and CDR2 as SQIVND (reference sequence). The CDR3 bases are TGTGCCAGTAGTATAGACGCGGGTGGGCTGAGTAAGAACACTGAAGCTTTCTTT. This codes for CASSIDAGGLSKNTEAFF.

A few counts support this clone. The CDR3 here is CASSQDRTERNTGELFF. The CDR3 DNA sequence: TGCGCCAGCAGCCAAGATCGGACAGAACGGAACACCGGGGAGCTGTTTTTT. This chain connects TRBV4-1 to TRBJ2-2; a possible D gene is TRBD1 (6 bases). Between the trimmed V and J ends, which lost 0 bases and 1 base, there was a span of 12 bases. Germline V CDR1 and CDR2: MGHRA, YSYEKL. CDR3 length: 17 amino acids.

In its sample, this clone was seen a few times. The chain carries TRBV11-2 and TRBJ1-2; weak D call: TRBD1 (6 bases). This CDR3 has 13 residues. Trimming took 5 bases from V and 3 from J, leaving 10 bases between them. Germline V gives CDR1 SGHAT, CDR2 FQNNGV. The CDR3 region is CASSVGGYYGYTF. CDR3 bases: TGTGCCAGCAGCGTAGGGGGATACTATGGCTACACCTTC.

The V gene is TRBV6-1, the J gene TRBJ1-3; D is ambiguous. Trimming removed 3 bases from V and 0 bases from J, with 9 bases in between. From germline, CDR1 is MNHNS and CDR2 SASEGT. The length of the CDR3 is 15 residues. The CDR3 loop reads CASSEASFSGNTIYF. CDR3 DNA sequence: TGTGCCAGCAGTGAGGCCAGCTTCTCTGGAAACACCATATATTTT.

This clone was observed a handful of times. The chain joins TRBV5-6 to TRBJ2-4; 12 bases map to TRBD2. The germline V gene encodes CDR1 SGHDT and CDR2 YYEEEE. This CDR3 has 16 amino acids. Trimming at V came to 4 bases and at J to 7 bases, leaving 9 bases not matched to a gene. This CDR3 is CASSAQPGTSGNIQYF. The DNA for the CDR3 is TGTGCCAGCAGCGCCCAGCCCGGGACTAGCGGGAACATTCAGTACTTC.

This rearrangement joins TRBV15 to TRBJ2-1; 9 nucleotides match TRBD2. Unmatched junction bases numbered 10, after V lost 8 bases and J lost 8 bases. Germline V CDR1 and CDR2: LNHNV, YYDKDF (reference sequence). The CDR3 covers 14 residues. CDR3 nucleotides: TGTGCCACCGGGCGGGAGGGGGTTAGCTATGAGCAGTTCTTC. This codes for CATGREGVSYEQFF.

Ten or more counts support this clone. The chain employs TRBV2 and TRBJ2-3; 7 positions match TRBD1. CDR1 and CDR2 (germline): SNHLY, FYNNEI. V was pared by 6 bases and J by 4 bases, with 16 bases of the junction left unmatched. CDR3 length: 17 amino acids. CDR3 protein: CASRENWDSKSSDTQYF. In DNA, the CDR3 is TGTGCCAGCAGGGAAAATTGGGACAGTAAGTCTTCAGATACGCAGTATTTT.

This clone was observed many times. This chain connects TRBV4-2 to TRBJ2-7, with D maybe TRBD2 (7 bases). The CDR3 consists of 15 residues. In germline, CDR1 is LGHNA, CDR2 YNFKEQ. The V gene lost 1 base and the J gene lost 5 bases, with 15 bases spanning the gap. The CDR3 here is CASSQAWWGGHEQYF. The CDR3 DNA reads as TGTGCCAGCAGCCAAGCTTGGTGGGGGGGCCACGAGCAGTACTTC.

In this sample, this clone turned up a few times. The chain is built from TRBV27 and TRBJ2-6; maybe TRBD1 (6 bases). The CDR3 is made up of 17 amino acids. The V gene lost 6 bases and the J gene lost 3 bases, with 18 bases spanning the gap. Looked up from germline, CDR1 is MNHEY and CDR2 is SMNVEV (reference sequence). The CDR3 region is CASRGHNSAGGANVLTF. The CDR3 DNA sequence: TGTGCCAGCAGGGGACACAACTCTGCGGGTGGGGCCAACGTCCTGACTTTC.

The chain is built from TRBV28 and TRBJ2-5; D is ambiguous. Trimming took 8 bases from V and 0 from J, leaving 7 bases between them. The CDR3 contains 12 residues. The germline V gene encodes CDR1 MDHEN and CDR2 SYDVKM. The CDR3 protein is CASSSNQETQYF. The CDR3 coding sequence is TGTGCCAGCTCGTCGAACCAAGAGACCCAGTACTTC.

V usage is TRBV19 and J usage is TRBJ2-7; D perhaps matches TRBD1 (6 bases). Germline-derived CDR1 and CDR2 are LNHDA and SQIVND (reference sequence). This CDR3 contains 15 residues. Trimming removed 3 bases from V and 2 bases from J, with 14 bases in between. As DNA, the CDR3 is TGTGCCAGTAGTATTGGGGGCAGGCCGACCTACGAGCAGTACTTC. Translation gives CASSIGGRPTYEQYF.

The chain carries TRBV5-1 and TRBJ1-1; D possibly corresponds to TRBD1 (6 bases). V was shortened by 0 bases and J by 3 bases, with 15 bases between the two germline ends. There are 16 residues in the CDR3. The V gene's germline CDR1 is SGHRS and CDR2 YFSETQ. DNA of the CDR3: TGCGCCAGCAGCTTGGCCGTTCATAACAGGGACACTGAAGCTTTCTTT. The encoded protein is CASSLAVHNRDTEAFF.

This clone appeared a few times. The rearrangement links TRBV19 to TRBJ1-1; D ambiguous. The CDR3 is made up of 13 amino acids. Trimming left V 2 bases short and J 1 base short, with 5 bases between. Germline CDR1 and CDR2: LNHDA and SQIVND (reference sequence). The CDR3 loop is CASSITRNTEAFF. As DNA, the CDR3 is TGTGCCAGTAGTATAACAAGGAACACTGAAGCTTTCTTT.

This clone was observed a few times. The chain uses TRBV7-3 and TRBJ2-5; no clear D gene. Per germline, CDR1 SGHTA and CDR2 FQGTGA. V lost 0 bases, J lost 0 bases, and 8 bases lay in between. The CDR3 spans 15 residues. The chain's CDR3 is CASSLTGQYQETQYF. CDR3 sequence (DNA): TGTGCCAGCAGCTTAACTGGCCAGTACCAAGAGACCCAGTACTTC.